This paragraph covers one T cell receptor beta chain sequence. Its cognate antigen is unknown. Using RNA transcripts, the TCR beta CDR3 regions were amplified. An opening RT-PCR round employed HTBI primers and preceded a second-round multiplex PCR. MiXCR, run by TCRdb on the multiplex PCR reads, gives a single entry per CDR3 protein. The sample records roughly 1.1 million distinct CDR3 sequences, roughly 35% being singletons. This record belongs to a study of Graves' ophthalmopathy and Graves' hyperthyroidism. At the level of the study: Hyperthyroidism was classified as stable if no ophthalmopathy occurred within 18 months of follow-up. Study results and caveats: The blood repertoire also included most expanded thyroid clonotypes above 0.001 frequency.

People with hyperthyroidism were aged 18 to 65 and newly diagnosed, under 2 months' duration. Patients were excluded if they had other autoimmune diseases or uncontrolled infections, and likewise if pregnancy or lactation applied. This CDR3 spans 13 amino acids. Germline V CDR1 and CDR2: DFQATT, SNEGSKA (reference sequence). V lost 3 bases, J lost 13 bases, and 21 bases lay in between. Sequenced sample: peripheral blood or thyroid tissue (not recorded which). This chain joins TRBV20-1 and TRBJ1-2; the D gene is possibly TRBD1 (5 bases). This receptor was taken from an adult man with Graves' hyperthyroidism. CDR3 DNA: TGCAGTGCTAGCCGTGGGCAGTCACAGGCTGGCACCTTC. Amino acids: CSASRGQSQAGTF.